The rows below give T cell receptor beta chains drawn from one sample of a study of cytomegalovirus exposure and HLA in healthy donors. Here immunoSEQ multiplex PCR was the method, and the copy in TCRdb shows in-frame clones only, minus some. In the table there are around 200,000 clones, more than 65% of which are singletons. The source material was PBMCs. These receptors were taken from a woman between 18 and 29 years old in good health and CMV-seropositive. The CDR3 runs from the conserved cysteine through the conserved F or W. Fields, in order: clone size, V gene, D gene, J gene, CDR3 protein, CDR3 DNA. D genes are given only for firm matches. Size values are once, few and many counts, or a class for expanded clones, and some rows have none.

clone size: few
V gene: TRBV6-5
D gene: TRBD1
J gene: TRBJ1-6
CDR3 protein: CASTPRDRVGSPLHF
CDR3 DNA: TGTGCCAGCACCCCCCGGGACAGGGTTGGCTCACCCCTCCACTTT

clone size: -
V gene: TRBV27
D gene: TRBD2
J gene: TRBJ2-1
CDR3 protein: CASSRTSGGSYNEQFF
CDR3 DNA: TGTGCCAGCAGTAGGACTAGCGGGGGCTCCTACAATGAGCAGTTCTTC

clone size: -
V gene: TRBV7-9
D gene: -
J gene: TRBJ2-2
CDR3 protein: CASSSWGAPNTGELFF
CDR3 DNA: TGTGCCAGCAGCTCTTGGGGAGCGCCGAACACCGGGGAGCTGTTTTTT

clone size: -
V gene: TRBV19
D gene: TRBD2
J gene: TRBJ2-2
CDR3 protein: CASSIPGRGGAGELFF
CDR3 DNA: TGTGCCAGTAGTATCCCGGGGAGGGGAGGCGCCGGGGAGCTGTTTTTT

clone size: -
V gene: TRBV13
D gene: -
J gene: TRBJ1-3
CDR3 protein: CASSLGRQAPLGNTIYF
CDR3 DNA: TGTGCCAGCAGCTTAGGAAGACAGGCACCCCTCGGAAACACCATATATTTT

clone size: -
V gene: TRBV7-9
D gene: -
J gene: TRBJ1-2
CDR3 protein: CASSFEGGFSGYTF
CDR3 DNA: TGTGCCAGCAGCTTTGAGGGTGGTTTTTCTGGCTACACCTTC

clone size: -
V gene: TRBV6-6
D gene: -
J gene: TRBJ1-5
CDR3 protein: CASSYRQGPYQPQHF
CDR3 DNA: TGTGCCAGCAGTTACCGGCAGGGTCCTTATCAGCCCCAGCATTTT

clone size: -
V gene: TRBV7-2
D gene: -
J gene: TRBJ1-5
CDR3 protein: CASGRVGYSNQPQHF
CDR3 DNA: TGTGCCAGCGGGCGGGTCGGATATAGCAATCAGCCCCAGCATTTT

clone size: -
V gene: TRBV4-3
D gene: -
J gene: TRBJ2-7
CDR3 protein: CASSQVDSSYEQYF
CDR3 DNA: TGCGCCAGCAGCCAAGTTGACAGCTCCTACGAGCAGTACTTC

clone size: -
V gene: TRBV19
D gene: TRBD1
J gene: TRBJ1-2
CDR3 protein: CASSKTGAYYGYTF
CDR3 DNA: TGTGCCAGTAGTAAGACAGGGGCGTACTATGGCTACACCTTC

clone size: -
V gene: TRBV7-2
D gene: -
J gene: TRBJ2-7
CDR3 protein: CASSLWSRGGEQYF
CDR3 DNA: TGTGCCAGCAGCTTATGGTCCAGAGGGGGCGAGCAGTACTTC

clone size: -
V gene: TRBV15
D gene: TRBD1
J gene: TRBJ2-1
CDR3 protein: CATSRDRGSYNEQFF
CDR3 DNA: TGTGCCACCAGCAGAGACAGGGGGTCGTACAATGAGCAGTTCTTC

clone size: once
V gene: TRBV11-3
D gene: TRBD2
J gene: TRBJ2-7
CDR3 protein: CASSLGGGYEQYF
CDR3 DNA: TGTGCCAGCAGCTTAGGCGGGGGGTACGAGCAGTACTTC

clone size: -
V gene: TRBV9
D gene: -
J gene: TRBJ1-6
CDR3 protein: CASSVEGYSSPLHF
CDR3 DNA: TGTGCCAGCAGCGTAGAGGGGTATTCTTCACCCCTCCACTTT

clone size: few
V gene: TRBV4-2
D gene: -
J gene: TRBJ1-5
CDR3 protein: CASSQENGRPQHF
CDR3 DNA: TGTGCCAGCAGCCAAGAAAATGGGCGGCCCCAGCATTTT

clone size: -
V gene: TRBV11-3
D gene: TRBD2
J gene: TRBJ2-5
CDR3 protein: CASSANGGVGETQYF
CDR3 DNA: TGTGCCAGCAGCGCAAACGGGGGGGTTGGTGAGACCCAGTACTTC

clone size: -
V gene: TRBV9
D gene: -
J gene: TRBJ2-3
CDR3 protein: CASSLASQGDTQYF
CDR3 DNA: TGTGCCAGCAGCCTCGCGTCTCAGGGGGATACGCAGTATTTT

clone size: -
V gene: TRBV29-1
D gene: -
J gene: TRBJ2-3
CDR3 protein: CSVGGLLLTDTQYF
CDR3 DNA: TGCAGCGTGGGCGGGCTCCTACTCACAGATACGCAGTATTTT

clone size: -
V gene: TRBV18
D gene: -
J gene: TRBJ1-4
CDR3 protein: CASSSDSFLKEKLFF
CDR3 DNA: TGTGCCAGCTCGAGCGACAGCTTTCTAAAAGAAAAACTGTTTTTT

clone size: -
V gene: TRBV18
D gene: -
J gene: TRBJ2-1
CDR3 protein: CASSPSTGSNEQFF
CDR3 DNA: TGTGCCAGCTCACCGTCGACAGGCTCCAATGAGCAGTTCTTC

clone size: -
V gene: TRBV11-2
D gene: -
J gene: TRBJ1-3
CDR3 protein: CASSSRAWANTIYF
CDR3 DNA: TGTGCCAGCAGCTCGAGGGCGTGGGCAAACACCATATATTTT

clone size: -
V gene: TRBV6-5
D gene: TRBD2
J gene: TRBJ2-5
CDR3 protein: CASSYWRGAGLETQYF
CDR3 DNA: TGTGCCAGCAGTTACTGGCGGGGGGCCGGATTAGAGACCCAGTACTTC

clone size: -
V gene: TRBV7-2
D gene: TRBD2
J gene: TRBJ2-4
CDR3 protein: CASSLEGLAGRAIQYF
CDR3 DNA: TGTGCCAGCAGCTTAGAGGGACTAGCGGGGCGGGCCATTCAGTACTTC

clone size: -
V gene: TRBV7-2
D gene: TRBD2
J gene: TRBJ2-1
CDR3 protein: CASSLLAGPAISYNEQFF
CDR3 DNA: TGTGCCAGCAGCTTATTAGCGGGGCCGGCAATCTCCTACAATGAGCAGTTCTTC

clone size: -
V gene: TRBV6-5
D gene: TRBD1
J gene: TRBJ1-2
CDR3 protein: CASSYSGQGGYGYTF
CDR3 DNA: TGTGCCAGCAGTTACTCAGGACAGGGGGGCTATGGCTACACCTTC

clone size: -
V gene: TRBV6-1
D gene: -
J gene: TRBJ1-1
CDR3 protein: CASSEDRATMNTEAFF
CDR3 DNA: TGTGCCAGCAGTGAAGACAGGGCAACCATGAACACTGAAGCTTTCTTT

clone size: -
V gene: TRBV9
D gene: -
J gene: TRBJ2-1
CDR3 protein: CASSPSGTYNEQFF
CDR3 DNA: TGTGCCAGCAGCCCCTCCGGGACTTACAATGAGCAGTTCTTC

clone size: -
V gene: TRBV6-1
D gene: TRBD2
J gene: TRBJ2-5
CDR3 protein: CASSGLTSGQQETQYF
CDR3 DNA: TGTGCCAGCAGTGGCCTTACTAGCGGGCAGCAAGAGACCCAGTACTTC

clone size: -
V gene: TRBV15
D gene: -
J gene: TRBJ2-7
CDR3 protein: CATSRDRGAGYEQYF
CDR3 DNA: TGTGCCACCAGCAGAGATCGGGGGGCCGGCTACGAGCAGTACTTC

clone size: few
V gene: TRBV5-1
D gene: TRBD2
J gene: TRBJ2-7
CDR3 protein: CASRPGLAGTYEQYF
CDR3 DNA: TGCGCCAGCAGACCTGGACTAGCGGGGACCTACGAGCAGTACTTC

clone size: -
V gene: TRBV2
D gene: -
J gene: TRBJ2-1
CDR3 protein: CASQGSFSYNEQFF
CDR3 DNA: TGTGCCAGTCAGGGGTCCTTCTCCTACAATGAGCAGTTCTTC

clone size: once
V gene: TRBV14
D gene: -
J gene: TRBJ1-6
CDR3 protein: CASSQVGGSGEPLHF
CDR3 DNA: TGTGCCAGCAGCCAAGTCGGAGGTTCTGGAGAACCCCTCCACTTT

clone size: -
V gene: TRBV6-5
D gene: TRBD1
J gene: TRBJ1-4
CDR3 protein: CASSYSSAQGVEKLFF
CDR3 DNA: TGTGCCAGCAGTTACTCGTCCGCACAGGGGGTTGAAAAACTGTTTTTT

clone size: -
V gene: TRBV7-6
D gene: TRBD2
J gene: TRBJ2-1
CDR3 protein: CASSLVVAGNEQFF
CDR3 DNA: TGTGCCAGCAGCTTAGTAGTAGCGGGCAATGAGCAGTTCTTC

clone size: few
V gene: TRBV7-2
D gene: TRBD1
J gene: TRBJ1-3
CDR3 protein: CASSARQGTGNTIYF
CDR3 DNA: TGTGCCAGCAGCGCCCGACAGGGAACGGGAAACACCATATATTTT

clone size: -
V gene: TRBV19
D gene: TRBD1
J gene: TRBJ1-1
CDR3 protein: CASSQGQGQMNTEAFF
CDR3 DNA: TGTGCCAGTAGTCAAGGACAGGGACAAATGAACACTGAAGCTTTCTTT

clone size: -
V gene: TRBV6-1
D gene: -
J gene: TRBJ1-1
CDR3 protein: CASGRDTEAFF
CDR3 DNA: TGTGCCAGCGGGCGGGACACTGAAGCTTTCTTT

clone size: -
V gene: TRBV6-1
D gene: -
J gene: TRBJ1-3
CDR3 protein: CASSEVVVVGQRSGNTIYF
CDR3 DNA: TGTGCCAGCAGTGAAGTGGTGGTGGTCGGGCAGCGGTCTGGAAACACCATATATTTT

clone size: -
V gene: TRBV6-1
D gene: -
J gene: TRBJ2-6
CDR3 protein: CASSEVAGANVLTF
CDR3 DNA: TGTGCCAGCAGCGAGGTAGCGGGGGCCAACGTCCTGACTTTC

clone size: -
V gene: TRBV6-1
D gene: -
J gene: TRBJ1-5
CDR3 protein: CASTQGANQPQHF
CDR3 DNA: TGTGCCAGTACACAGGGCGCCAATCAGCCCCAGCATTTT

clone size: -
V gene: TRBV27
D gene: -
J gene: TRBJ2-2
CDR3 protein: CASSPLQTTGELFF
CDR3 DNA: TGTGCCAGCAGTCCGTTACAGACAACCGGGGAGCTGTTTTTT

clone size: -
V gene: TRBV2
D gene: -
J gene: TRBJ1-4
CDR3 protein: CAGSDSTLEKLFF
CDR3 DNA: TGTGCCGGATCGGACAGTACTCTTGAAAAACTGTTTTTT